A selection of T cell receptor beta chains follows, all from one sample in a study of OX40 agonist ivuxolimab in advanced cancers. Libraries were prepared by immunoSEQ multiplex PCR; TCRdb keeps only in-frame clonotypes and omits some of them. The repertoire consists of approximately 58,000 clones, with roughly 84% occurring once and the leading ten covering 4% to 5.5%. Specimen: CD4+ or CD8+ T cells sorted from blood, collected in a trial of the OX40 agonist ivuxolimab. The source is an adult with an advanced solid tumor such as melanoma, head and neck, liver or kidney cancer. The CDR3 runs from the conserved cysteine through the conserved F or W. A D gene is named only where the DNA matches it firmly. Size tells how often a clone was seen (once, few, many) or the class of an expanded clone, and some rows leave it out.

CDR3 protein | CDR3 DNA | clone size | J gene | D gene | V gene
CSVPGTYSYEQYF | TGCAGCGTTCCCGGGACTTACTCCTACGAGCAGTACTTC | - | TRBJ2-7 | - | TRBV29-1
CASSTDRTNTGELFF | TGTGCCAGCAGTACTGACAGAACGAACACCGGGGAGCTGTTTTTT | - | TRBJ2-2 | - | TRBV6-1
CASSLDPGLGETQYF | TGTGCCAGCAGCTTAGACCCGGGACTTGGAGAGACCCAGTACTTC | - | TRBJ2-5 | - | TRBV7-9
CAISETLSGLAGYNEQFF | TGTGCCATCAGTGAGACATTGTCCGGACTAGCGGGCTACAATGAGCAGTTCTTC | - | TRBJ2-1 | TRBD2 | TRBV10-3
CASRERTEQETQYF | TGCGCCAGCCGAGAAAGGACAGAGCAAGAGACCCAGTACTTC | - | TRBJ2-5 | - | TRBV5-1
CASSLRGGPLGDTQYF | TGTGCCAGCAGCTTAAGGGGGGGGCCCCTGGGAGATACGCAGTATTTT | - | TRBJ2-3 | - | TRBV7-3
CATGGLAGEGEQFF | TGTGCCACAGGGGGACTAGCGGGAGAGGGTGAGCAGTTCTTC | few | TRBJ2-1 | TRBD2 | TRBV10-3
CASSSTGMPTGELFF | TGTGCCAGCAGCTCAACGGGGATGCCCACCGGGGAGCTGTTTTTT | - | TRBJ2-2 | - | TRBV7-3
CASSPGQWPADTQYF | TGCGCCAGCAGCCCAGGACAGTGGCCGGCAGATACGCAGTATTTT | - | TRBJ2-3 | - | TRBV5-1
CASSAPGHPSTDTQYF | TGTGCCAGCAGTGCGCCCGGGCATCCTAGCACAGATACGCAGTATTTT | - | TRBJ2-3 | - | TRBV2
CASSTRQGAGNEQFF | TGTGCCAGCAGCACCCGACAGGGGGCCGGTAATGAGCAGTTCTTC | - | TRBJ2-1 | TRBD1 | TRBV7-6
CSVARPGLEVTYEQYF | TGCAGCGTTGCTAGACCGGGACTAGAGGTAACCTACGAGCAGTACTTC | - | TRBJ2-7 | TRBD2 | TRBV29-1
CASRSYGANVLTF | TGTGCCAGCAGATCCTATGGGGCCAACGTCCTGACTTTC | once | TRBJ2-6 | - | TRBV6-1
CASSPQGYEQFF | TGTGCCAGCTCCCCTCAGGGATATGAGCAGTTCTTC | - | TRBJ2-1 | - | TRBV18
CASSTDRAEQYF | TGTGCCAGCAGCACCGACAGGGCCGAGCAGTACTTC | once | TRBJ2-7 | - | TRBV21-1
CASSRFFDNEQFF | TGTGCCAGCAGTAGGTTTTTTGACAATGAGCAGTTCTTC | - | TRBJ2-1 | - | TRBV5-4
CSVESRYGVSSYNEQFF | TGCAGCGTTGAATCTCGGTACGGGGTCAGCTCCTACAATGAGCAGTTCTTC | - | TRBJ2-1 | - | TRBV29-1
CASGLDHRGQGELFF | TGTGCTAGTGGTCTCGACCACAGGGGGCAGGGGGAGCTGTTTTTT | - | TRBJ2-2 | TRBD1 | TRBV12-5
CASSPGQGANQPQHF | TGTGCCAGCAGTCCGGGACAGGGTGCCAATCAGCCCCAGCATTTT | - | TRBJ1-5 | TRBD1 | TRBV27
CASSLGFQGDLGEQYF | TGTGCCAGCAGCTTAGGTTTTCAGGGGGATCTAGGCGAGCAGTACTTC | - | TRBJ2-7 | TRBD1 | TRBV7-9
CASSERREGPYNEQFF | TGTGCCAGCAGTGAGAGGCGGGAGGGCCCCTACAATGAGCAGTTCTTC | - | TRBJ2-1 | TRBD2 | TRBV2